Shown below are 21 T cell receptor beta chains from a single sample sequenced in a study of T cells in Graves' hyperthyroidism and ophthalmopathy. Amplified TCR beta CDR3 regions came from RNA transcripts. The HTBI primer set served for first-round RT-PCR of the TCR CDR3. TCRdb re-analysed the multiplex PCR reads in MiXCR, keeping a single row per CDR3 protein. The table has roughly 180,000 distinct CDR3 sequences, 15% to 20% seen once. Sequences were obtained from blood. These receptors all stem from a woman aged 50 to 60 with Graves' hyperthyroidism.

This clonotype has a count of ten or more. This chain links TRBV12-5 with TRBJ2-7, with D perhaps given as TRBD1 or TRBD2 (6 bases each). CDR1 is LGHNT, CDR2 FRNRAP, per germline. The CDR3 runs 15 residues. V dropped 5 bases and J dropped 3 bases, with 17 bases sitting between them. This chain's CDR3 is CASGPDRGQHYEQYF. CDR3 nucleotide sequence: TGTGCTAGTGGTCCTGACCGGGGGCAGCACTACGAGCAGTACTTC.

Notes on this clonotype: A much bigger clone sits one base away, suggesting this may be a read error. The rearrangement uses TRBV11-2 and TRBJ2-1, with no clear D. The CDR3 covers 17 residues. The V gene's germline CDR1 is SGHAT and CDR2 FQNNGV. The V end lost 2 bases, the J end lost 0 bases, and 14 bases lay between the germline ends. CDR3 protein: CASSLSTGLSSYNEQFF. In nucleotides, the CDR3 is TGTGCCAGCAGCTTATCTACCGGGTTGAGCTCCTACAATGAGCAGTTCTTC.

This clonotype was counted many times. V and J are TRBV7-8 and TRBJ1-1; the match to TRBD1 covers 8 bases. Germline loops: CDR1 SGHVS, CDR2 FQNEAQ. CDR3 size: 16 residues. Trimming cost V 4 bases and J 5 bases; bases outside gene matches: 12. CDR3 residues: CASSSGQVVRITEAFF. The CDR3 bases are TGTGCCAGCAGCTCGGGACAGGTCGTTCGTATTACTGAAGCTTTCTTT.

This clonotype occurred many times. The rearrangement links TRBV5-6 to TRBJ1-1; D gene ambiguous. The CDR3 is 16 residues long. Germline V lookup: CDR1 SGHDT, CDR2 YYEEEE. The ends were cut back, 4 bases at V and 0 bases at J, with 16 bases in the middle. Here the CDR3 reads CASSPNLGWVNTEAFF. The CDR3 DNA sequence: TGTGCCAGCAGCCCTAACCTTGGATGGGTGAACACTGAAGCTTTCTTT.

V is TRBV6-5 and J is TRBJ2-7; 7 nucleotides match TRBD1. This CDR3 region has 15 residues. Germline V gene lookup returns CDR1 MNHEY and CDR2 SVGAGI. J gave up 1 base and V 2 bases, and 5 bases lay outside the gene matches. The CDR3 region is CASSYVNRGSYEQYF. The DNA of the CDR3 is TGTGCCAGCAGTTACGTAAACAGGGGATCCTACGAGCAGTACTTC.

This sequence joins TRBV28 and TRBJ2-3; 10 nucleotides match TRBD2. The CDR3 extends over 18 amino acids. Germline assignment: CDR1 MDHEN and CDR2 SYDVKM. J gave up 4 bases and V 1 base, and 11 bases lay outside the gene matches. In nucleotides, the CDR3 is TGTGCCAGCAGTTTATATCAAAGCGGGGGGGCTGGGTCAGATACGCAGTATTTT. Encoded protein: CASSLYQSGGAGSDTQYF.

This clonotype was counted ten times or more. The CDR3 DNA is TGTGCCAGCAGCTCGGACAGGGACTTCACAGATACGCAGTATTTT. Protein product: CASSSDRDFTDTQYF. The chain recombines TRBV7-9 with TRBJ2-3; 8 bases map to TRBD1. Germline loops: CDR1 SEHNR, CDR2 FQNEAQ (reference sequence). This CDR3 is 15 amino acids long. Trimming removed 4 bases from V and 2 bases from J; junction bases left unmatched: 5.

DNA of the CDR3: TGTGCCAGCAGTTACTCACTTATAGGGGAGGCTTTCTTT. Amino acid sequence: CASSYSLIGEAFF. J is TRBJ1-1 and V is TRBV6-6; a possible D gene is TRBD1 (5 bases). CDR3 length: 13 amino acids. V was pared by 0 bases and J by 11 bases, with 13 bases between. Germline V CDR1 and CDR2: MNHNY, SVGAGI (reference sequence).

This clonotype was seen repeatedly, ten times or more. This chain uses TRBV2 with TRBJ1-5; 12 positions agree with TRBD1. The CDR3 covers 17 residues. Germline CDR1 and CDR2: SNHLY and FYNNEI. The J segment lost 7 bases and the V segment lost 4 bases, leaving 11 bases of the junction unmatched. The chain's CDR3 is CASSAASGTGGGQPQHF. The CDR3 DNA follows: TGTGCCAGCAGTGCTGCTTCCGGGACAGGGGGCGGCCAGCCCCAGCATTTT.

This clonotype was recorded many times. V gene TRBV20-1 combines with J gene TRBJ2-7; weak D call: TRBD1 (5 bases). The length of the CDR3 is 12 residues. The V gene's germline CDR1 is DFQATT and CDR2 SNEGSKA (reference sequence). The V gene lost 6 bases and the J gene lost 2 bases, with 11 bases spanning the gap. As DNA, the CDR3 is TGCAGTGCGCCCAGGGTAACCTACGAGCAGTACTTC. This gives the protein CSAPRVTYEQYF.

This clonotype was seen a handful of times. The chain joins TRBV12-5 to TRBJ2-7, with 8 bases matching TRBD2. Per the germline V gene, CDR1 is LGHNT and CDR2 is FRNRAP. The CDR3 loop spans 14 amino acids. The J segment lost 7 bases and the V segment lost 3 bases, leaving 8 bases of the junction unmatched. CDR3 amino acids: CASGFLNGRGEQYF. The CDR3 nucleotides read TGTGCTAGTGGTTTCCTCAACGGGAGGGGAGAGCAGTACTTC.

This clonotype was seen many times. The rearrangement uses TRBV28 and TRBJ2-5, with TRBD1 matching over 9 bases. The CDR3 totals 16 residues. Per germline, CDR1 MDHEN and CDR2 SYDVKM. J lost 5 bases, V lost 8 bases, and 15 bases had no gene match. The CDR3 nucleotides read TGTGCCAGCCTTGGTGGGGACAGGGCGATTCAGGAGACCCAGTACTTC. Its protein product is CASLGGDRAIQETQYF.

Notes on this clonotype: The junction shows a germline mismatch at one end, possibly a read error. The gene calls are TRBV7-8 and TRBJ2-7; 11 bases agree with TRBD2. Germline lookup yields CDR1 SGHVS and CDR2 FQNEAQ. This CDR3 spans 14 amino acids. The CDR3 DNA follows: TGTGCCAGCAGCGTAGCGGGAGGGGACTACGAGCAGTACTTC. As protein: CASSVAGGDYEQYF.

Ten or more counts support this clonotype. The chain joins TRBV5-1 to TRBJ1-5; weak D call: TRBD1 (5 bases). There are 13 residues in the CDR3. Trimming took 7 bases from V and 9 from J, leaving 17 bases between them. The V gene's germline CDR1 is SGHRS and CDR2 YFSETQ. CDR3 in amino acids: CASRWGGFWPQHF. In DNA form, the CDR3 reads TGCGCCAGCCGTTGGGGGGGGTTCTGGCCCCAGCATTTT.

This clonotype was seen ten or more times. This chain links TRBV6-1 with TRBJ2-7; D may be TRBD1 (5 bases). Trimming cost V 6 bases and J 3 bases, with 12 bases left between them. Germline V gives CDR1 MNHNS, CDR2 SASEGT. The CDR3 length is 13 residues. CDR3 DNA sequence: TGTGCCAGCAGGACGGTAGGGGACTACGAGCAGTACTTC. Amino acid sequence: CASRTVGDYEQYF.

The V call is TRBV3-1, the J call TRBJ1-6; D gene uncertain. The CDR3 runs 19 residues. V was trimmed by 4 bases and J by 0 bases, leaving 19 bases between them. The V gene's germline CDR1 is LGHDT and CDR2 YNNKEL (reference sequence). The CDR3 is CASSPSWAGVSSYNSPLHF. DNA for the CDR3: TGTGCCAGCAGCCCTAGTTGGGCCGGGGTGAGCTCCTATAATTCACCCCTCCACTTT.

This clonotype was seen a handful of times. The chain recombines TRBV5-5 with TRBJ2-1; 11 bases map to TRBD2. The ends lost 4 bases at V and 4 bases at J; junction bases unmatched: 10. This CDR3 contains 17 residues. Germline CDR1 is SGHKS and CDR2 is YYEKEE (reference sequence). CDR3 amino acids: CASSPERTSGHYNEQFF. CDR3 sequence (DNA): TGTGCCAGCAGCCCCGAGCGGACTAGCGGGCATTACAATGAGCAGTTCTTC.

This clonotype occurred many times. The chain carries TRBV2 and TRBJ2-2; the D call may be TRBD1 or TRBD2 (5 bases each). Between the trimmed V and J ends, which lost 8 bases and 0 bases, there was a span of 13 bases. The CDR3 sequence is 15 residues long. CDR1 is SNHLY, CDR2 FYNNEI, per germline. CDR3 DNA sequence: TGTGCCAGCGGGCCCGGGACCGCGAACACCGGGGAGCTGTTTTTT. Translating it yields CASGPGTANTGELFF.

J is TRBJ1-3 and V is TRBV28, with 7 bases lining up with TRBD1. The CDR3 loop spans 16 amino acids. Germline lookup yields CDR1 MDHEN and CDR2 SYDVKM. The trim removed 3 bases at V and 7 bases at J, leaving 12 bases unmatched. CDR3 region: CASSFYFQGVSNTIYF. The CDR3 DNA reads TGTGCCAGCAGTTTTTACTTTCAGGGGGTTAGCAACACCATATATTTT. Filled out from reference TRBV28 and TRBJ1-3, the complete variable domain reads DVKVTQSSRYLVKRTGEKVFLECVQDMDHENMFWYRQDPGLGLRLIYFSYDVKMKEKGDIPEGYSVSREKKERFSLILESASTNQTSMYLCASSFYFQGVSNTIYFGEGSWLTVV.

This clonotype was counted only a few times. The genes are TRBV7-9 and TRBJ2-7; no firm D call. The length of the CDR3 is 14 residues. The V end lost 2 bases, the J end lost 2 bases, and 10 bases lay between the germline ends. Germline assignment: CDR1 SEHNR and CDR2 FQNEAQ (reference sequence). The CDR3, as DNA: TGTGCCAGCAGCTTATTAGGTTTTCCCTACGAGCAGTACTTC. It specifies CASSLLGFPYEQYF.

In its sample, this clonotype was seen many times. The V and J genes are TRBV28 and TRBJ2-3; 8 bases agree with TRBD1. The junction had 5 bases not matched to a gene; V was cut back by 5 bases and J by 1 base. In germline, CDR1 is MDHEN, CDR2 SYDVKM. CDR3 length equals 15 residues. The chain's CDR3 is CASSPHRGGTDTQYF. For the CDR3, the DNA is TGTGCCAGCAGTCCGCACAGGGGGGGCACAGATACGCAGTATTTT.